One and the same sample provided the 16 T cell receptor beta chains below, sequenced in a study of patients and donors after allogeneic stem cell transplantation. TCRdb reprocessed the RT-PCR reads via MiXCR and lists one record per CDR3 protein. The table has 920,000 or so distinct CDR3 sequences, about a sixth seen once. The sample taken for sequencing was blood, either unsorted or a sorted T cell fraction (not recorded which). The source is a human donor who was either an allogeneic HSCT recipient or a stem cell or donor lymphocyte infusion donor (not recorded which). It is not recorded whose cells these are; they may come from a transplant donor.

The chain links TRBV20-1 to TRBJ1-1; 7 bases match TRBD1. Germline V gives CDR1 DFQATT, CDR2 SNEGSKA (reference sequence). The CDR3 is 13 amino acids. V gave up 5 bases and J gave up 5 bases; unmatched junction bases: 8. The CDR3 DNA sequence: TGCAGTGCTTCAGGGGGGGAAAAAACTGAAGCTTTCTTT. Its translation is CSASGGEKTEAFF.

This clonotype appeared a few times. The rearrangement joins TRBV25-1 to TRBJ1-1; D possibly corresponds to TRBD1 (5 bases). V gave up 9 bases and J gave up 8 bases, with 16 bases separating them. Germline CDR1 reads MGHDK; CDR2 reads SYGVNS. This CDR3 is built from 12 residues. Written as DNA, the CDR3 is TGTGCCAGTGAGACAGCTTTACGAGAAGCTTTCTTT. Translated, it gives CASETALREAFF.

V and J are TRBV6-5 and TRBJ1-5; the D gene is possibly TRBD1 (5 bases). Trimming removed 4 bases from V and 6 bases from J, with 10 bases in between. The germline CDR1 and CDR2 sequences are MNHEY and SVGAGI. The CDR3 covers 13 residues. The CDR3 nucleotides are TGTGCCAGCAGTTCGGGGGTTGGTCAGCCCCAGCATTTT. Its protein is CASSSGVGQPQHF.

This clonotype was counted between two and nine times. The V and J genes are TRBV12-3 or TRBV12-4 and TRBJ2-7; D not certain. The CDR3 contains 12 residues. V was shortened by 3 bases and J by 6 bases, with 9 bases between the two germline ends. The CDR3 loop reads CASSFVWGEQYF. The CDR3 DNA is TGTGCCAGCAGTTTTGTCTGGGGCGAGCAGTACTTC.

This clonotype was seen only a few times. The rearrangement links TRBV7-2 to TRBJ1-5, with D tentatively TRBD1 (6 bases). Between the trimmed V and J ends, which lost 5 bases and 4 bases, there was a span of 12 bases. Germline V gene lookup returns CDR1 SGHTA and CDR2 FQGNSA. CDR3 size: 14 residues. In DNA form, the CDR3 reads TGTGCCAGCAGCCAGACAGGTCCTAATCAGCCCCAGCATTTT. Translation gives CASSQTGPNQPQHF.

The chain carries TRBV6-2 or TRBV6-3 and TRBJ2-2; TRBD2 aligns across 12 bases. The junction had 7 bases not matched to a gene; V was cut back by 2 bases and J by 0 bases. The CDR3 totals 19 residues. Germline CDR1 and CDR2: MNHEY and SVGEGT. CDR3 bases: TGTGCCAGCAGTTACCTAACCCTAGCGGGAGGGCCGAACACCGGGGAGCTGTTTTTT. This codes for CASSYLTLAGGPNTGELFF.

The chain uses TRBV7-2 and TRBJ2-5, with 7 bases that match TRBD1. The germline V gene has CDR1 SGHTA and CDR2 FQGNSA. The length of the CDR3 is 16 residues. V trimming: 4 bases; J trimming: 6 bases; junction bases outside the gene matches: 14. The CDR3 DNA sequence: TGTGCCAGCAGCTCCACCCTGGACAGGCTAGTCCAGACCCAGTACTTC. It translates to CASSSTLDRLVQTQYF.

This clonotype was picked up a small number of times. The chain carries TRBV20-1 and TRBJ2-1; D ambiguous. The V end was cut by 0 bases, the J end by 6 bases, with 6 bases between. The CDR3 extends over 12 amino acids. The germline V gene has CDR1 DFQATT and CDR2 SNEGSKA (reference sequence). The CDR3 DNA reads TGCAGTGCTAGAGAGGGGATCAATGAGCAGTTCTTC. This gives the protein CSAREGINEQFF.

Comments on this clonotype: A much larger clone lies a single base off, so this may be a read error. Without the conserved terminal phenylalanine or tryptophan, this CDR3 likely stems from a read error. The rearrangement joins TRBV12-3 or TRBV12-4 to TRBJ2-1; TRBD1 aligns across 7 bases. This CDR3 is 13 amino acids long. After removal of 6 bases from V and 6 bases from J, the junction contained 5 bases not matched to a gene. CDR3 coding DNA: TGTGCCAGCAGCCCAGACAGGGTCAATGAGCAGTTCCTC. Its protein is CASSPDRVNEQFL.

This clonotype was picked up many times. V usage is TRBV20-1 and J usage is TRBJ2-7; D is possibly TRBD1 (5 bases). The V end lost 3 bases, the J end lost 1 base, and 7 bases lay between the germline ends. CDR1 is DFQATT and CDR2 is SNEGSKA in the germline V gene (reference sequence). The CDR3 loop spans 12 amino acids. The CDR3 nucleotides read TGCAGTGCTAGGGACACTTCCTACGAGCAGTACTTC. Residues: CSARDTSYEQYF.

Written as DNA, the CDR3 is TGCGCCAGCAGCGCGGGACTAGCGGGCACAGATACGCAGTATTTT. It yields the protein CASSAGLAGTDTQYF. V and J are TRBV5-1 and TRBJ2-3, with 11 bases fitting TRBD2. CDR1 and CDR2 from the germline V gene are SGHRS and YFSETQ. This CDR3 has 15 amino acids. V was clipped by 4 bases and J by 1 base; unmatched bases: 2.

CDR3 sequence (DNA): TGTGCCAGCAGGGAGGCTAGCCGGGGCGAGCAGTACTTC. The encoded protein is CASREASRGEQYF. The chain employs TRBV27 and TRBJ2-7, with a tentative D call TRBD2 (5 bases). The CDR3 sequence is 13 residues long. Germline V gene data show CDR1 as MNHEY and CDR2 as SMNVEV (reference sequence). V was pared by 6 bases and J by 6 bases, with 15 bases between.

The table lists this clonotype with a few counts. The chain uses TRBV5-1 and TRBJ2-7, with 10 bases that match TRBD2. V was clipped by 1 base and J by 6 bases; unmatched bases: 4. There are 14 residues in the CDR3. The germline V gene has CDR1 SGHRS and CDR2 YFSETQ. DNA of the CDR3: TGCGCCAGCAGCTTGACTAGCGGGAAGTTCGAGCAGTACTTC. It codes for CASSLTSGKFEQYF.

Ten or more counts support this clonotype. V usage is TRBV5-1 and J usage is TRBJ2-1; no definite D call. V was trimmed by 0 bases and J by 8 bases, leaving 18 bases between them. The CDR3 has 16 amino acids. From germline, CDR1 is SGHRS and CDR2 YFSETQ. CDR3 in amino acids: CASSLGTQVFRDEQFF. CDR3 coding DNA: TGCGCCAGCAGCTTGGGTACGCAAGTCTTTCGGGATGAGCAGTTCTTC.

As DNA, the CDR3 is TGTGCCAGCAGTTACCGTGGGACGAGCACCTACGAGCAGTACTTC. It encodes CASSYRGTSTYEQYF. This chain joins TRBV6-5 and TRBJ2-7; tentatively, D is TRBD1 or TRBD2 (5 bases each). V was pared by 2 bases and J by 2 bases, with 13 bases between. Germline V gene lookup returns CDR1 MNHEY and CDR2 SVGAGI. The CDR3 sequence is 15 residues long.

The rearrangement uses TRBV18 and TRBJ2-5; D is undetermined. Trimming removed 10 bases from V and 5 bases from J, with 17 bases in between. The CDR3 is made up of 13 amino acids. Germline V CDR1 and CDR2: KGHSH, LQKENI. The CDR3 DNA sequence: TGTGCCACCAGGCGGTCTTCGGTGGAGACCCAGTACTTC. This gives the protein CATRRSSVETQYF.